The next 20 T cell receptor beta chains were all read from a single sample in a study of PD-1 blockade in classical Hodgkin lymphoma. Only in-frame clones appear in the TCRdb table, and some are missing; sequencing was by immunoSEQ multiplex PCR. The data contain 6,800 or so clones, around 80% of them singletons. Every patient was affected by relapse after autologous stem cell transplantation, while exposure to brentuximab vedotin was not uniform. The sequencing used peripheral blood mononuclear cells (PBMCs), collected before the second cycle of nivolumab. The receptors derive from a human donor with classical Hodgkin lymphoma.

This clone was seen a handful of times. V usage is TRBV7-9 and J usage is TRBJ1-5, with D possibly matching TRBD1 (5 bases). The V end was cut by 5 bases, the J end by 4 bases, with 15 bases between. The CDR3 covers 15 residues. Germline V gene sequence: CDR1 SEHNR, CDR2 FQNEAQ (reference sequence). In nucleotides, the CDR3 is TGTGCCAGCAGCCCCAGGGACGGGGCGAATCAGCCCCAGCATTTT. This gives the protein CASSPRDGANQPQHF.

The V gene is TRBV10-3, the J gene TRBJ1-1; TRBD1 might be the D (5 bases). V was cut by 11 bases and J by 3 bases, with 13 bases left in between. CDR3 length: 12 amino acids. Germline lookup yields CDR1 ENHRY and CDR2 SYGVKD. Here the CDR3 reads CAAGVRDTEAFF. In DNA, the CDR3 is TGTGCCGCTGGAGTCAGGGACACTGAAGCTTTCTTT.

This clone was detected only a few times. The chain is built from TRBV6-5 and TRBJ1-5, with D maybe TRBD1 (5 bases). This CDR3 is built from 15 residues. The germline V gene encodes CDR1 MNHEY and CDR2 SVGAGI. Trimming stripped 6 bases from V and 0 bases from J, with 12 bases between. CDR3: CASRARQNSNQPQHF. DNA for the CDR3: TGTGCCAGCAGGGCCCGACAGAATAGCAATCAGCCCCAGCATTTT.

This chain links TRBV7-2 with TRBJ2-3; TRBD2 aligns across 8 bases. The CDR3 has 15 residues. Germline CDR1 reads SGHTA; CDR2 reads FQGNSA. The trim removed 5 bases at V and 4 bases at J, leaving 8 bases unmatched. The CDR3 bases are TGTGCCAGCAGCCCCGGGACTAGAGACCCAGATACGCAGTATTTT. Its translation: CASSPGTRDPDTQYF. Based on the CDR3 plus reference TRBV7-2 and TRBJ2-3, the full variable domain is GAGVSQSPSNKVTEKGKDVELRCDPISGHTALYWYRQSLGQGLEFLIYFQGNSAPDKSGLPSDRFSAERTGGSVSTLTIQRTQQEDSAVYLCASSPGTRDPDTQYFGPGTRLTVL.

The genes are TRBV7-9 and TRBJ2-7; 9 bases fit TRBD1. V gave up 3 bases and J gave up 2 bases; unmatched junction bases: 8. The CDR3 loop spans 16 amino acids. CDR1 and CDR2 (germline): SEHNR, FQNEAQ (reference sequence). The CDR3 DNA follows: TGTGCCAGCAGCTTGGGGGGAAGGGACAGGGCCTACGAGCAGTACTTC. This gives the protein CASSLGGRDRAYEQYF.

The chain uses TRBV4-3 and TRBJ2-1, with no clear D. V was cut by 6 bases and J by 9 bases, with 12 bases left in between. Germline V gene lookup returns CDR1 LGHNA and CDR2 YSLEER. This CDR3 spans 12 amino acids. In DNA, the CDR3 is TGCGCCAGCAGTCGAGCCCTGGGTGAGCAGTTCTTC. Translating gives CASSRALGEQFF.

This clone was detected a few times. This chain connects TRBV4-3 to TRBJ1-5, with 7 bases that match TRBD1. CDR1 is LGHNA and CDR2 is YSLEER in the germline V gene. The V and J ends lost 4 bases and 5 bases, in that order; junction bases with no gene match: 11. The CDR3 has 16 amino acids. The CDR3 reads CASSRTITGDYQPQHF. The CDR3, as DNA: TGCGCCAGCAGCCGAACCATTACAGGGGACTATCAGCCCCAGCATTTT.

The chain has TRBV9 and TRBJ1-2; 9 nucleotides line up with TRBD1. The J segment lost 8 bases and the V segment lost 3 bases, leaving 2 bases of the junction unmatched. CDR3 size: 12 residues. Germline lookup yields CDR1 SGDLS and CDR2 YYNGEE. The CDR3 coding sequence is TGTGCCAGCAGCGGACAGGGGGACGGCTACACCTTC. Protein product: CASSGQGDGYTF.

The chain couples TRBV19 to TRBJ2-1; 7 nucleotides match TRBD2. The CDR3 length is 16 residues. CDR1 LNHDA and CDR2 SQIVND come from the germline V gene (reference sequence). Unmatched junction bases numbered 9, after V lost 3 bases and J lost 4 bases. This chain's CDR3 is CASSMGTSALYNEQFF. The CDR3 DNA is TGTGCCAGTAGTATGGGTACTAGCGCTCTATACAATGAGCAGTTCTTC.

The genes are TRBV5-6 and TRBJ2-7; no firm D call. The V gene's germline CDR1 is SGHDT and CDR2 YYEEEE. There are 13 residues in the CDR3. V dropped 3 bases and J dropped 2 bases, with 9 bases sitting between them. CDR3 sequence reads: CASSSHSAYEQYF. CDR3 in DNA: TGTGCCAGCAGCTCGCACTCGGCCTACGAGCAGTACTTC.

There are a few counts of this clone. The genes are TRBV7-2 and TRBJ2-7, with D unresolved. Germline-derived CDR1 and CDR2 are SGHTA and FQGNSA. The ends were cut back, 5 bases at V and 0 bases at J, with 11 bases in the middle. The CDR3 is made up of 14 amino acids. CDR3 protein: CASSPDFSSYEQYF. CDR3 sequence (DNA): TGTGCCAGCAGCCCCGATTTCAGCTCCTACGAGCAGTACTTC.

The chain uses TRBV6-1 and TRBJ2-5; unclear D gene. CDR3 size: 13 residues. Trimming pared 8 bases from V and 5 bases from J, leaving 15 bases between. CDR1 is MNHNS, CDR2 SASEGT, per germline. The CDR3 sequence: CASGRLGGETQYF. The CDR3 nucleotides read TGTGCCAGCGGTCGACTGGGTGGGGAGACCCAGTACTTC.

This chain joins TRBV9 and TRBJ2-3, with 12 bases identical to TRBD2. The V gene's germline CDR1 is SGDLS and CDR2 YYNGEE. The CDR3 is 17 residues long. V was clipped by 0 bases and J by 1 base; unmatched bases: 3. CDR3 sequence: CASSVGWTSGGTDTQYF. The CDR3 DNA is TGTGCCAGCAGCGTAGGGTGGACTAGCGGGGGCACAGATACGCAGTATTTT.

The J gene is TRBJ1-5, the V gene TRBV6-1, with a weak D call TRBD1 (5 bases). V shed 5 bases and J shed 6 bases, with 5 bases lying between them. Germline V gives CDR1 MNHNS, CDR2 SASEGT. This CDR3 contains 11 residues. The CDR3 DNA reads TGTGCCAGCAGTCAGGGTCAGCCCCAGCATTTT. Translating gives CASSQGQPQHF.

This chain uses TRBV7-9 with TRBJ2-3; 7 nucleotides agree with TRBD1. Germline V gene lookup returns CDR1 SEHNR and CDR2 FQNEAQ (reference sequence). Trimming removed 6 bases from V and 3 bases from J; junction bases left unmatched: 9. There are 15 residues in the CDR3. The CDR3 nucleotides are TGTGCCAGCAGTCCCACCCTCAGGGGGACAGATACGCAGTATTTT. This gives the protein CASSPTLRGTDTQYF.

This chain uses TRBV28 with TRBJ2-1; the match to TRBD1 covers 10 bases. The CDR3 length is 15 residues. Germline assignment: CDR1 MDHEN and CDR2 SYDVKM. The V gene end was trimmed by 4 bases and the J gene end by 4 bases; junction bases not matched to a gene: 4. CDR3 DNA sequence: TGTGCCAGCAGTTGGGGGGGACAGGGGTACAATGAGCAGTTCTTC. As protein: CASSWGGQGYNEQFF.

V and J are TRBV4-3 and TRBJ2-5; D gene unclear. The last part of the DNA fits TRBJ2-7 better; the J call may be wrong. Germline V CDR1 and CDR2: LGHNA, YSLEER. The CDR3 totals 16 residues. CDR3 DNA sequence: TGCGCCAGCAGCCAAGGAGCCCGTGGGATCTACTACGAGCAGTACTTC. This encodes CASSQGARGIYYEQYF.

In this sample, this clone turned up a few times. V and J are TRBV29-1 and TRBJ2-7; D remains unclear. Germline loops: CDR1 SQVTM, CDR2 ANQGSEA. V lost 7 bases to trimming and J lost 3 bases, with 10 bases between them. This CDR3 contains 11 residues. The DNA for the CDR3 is TGCAGCGGCTTCGTTAACTACGAGCAGTACTTC. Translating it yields CSGFVNYEQYF.

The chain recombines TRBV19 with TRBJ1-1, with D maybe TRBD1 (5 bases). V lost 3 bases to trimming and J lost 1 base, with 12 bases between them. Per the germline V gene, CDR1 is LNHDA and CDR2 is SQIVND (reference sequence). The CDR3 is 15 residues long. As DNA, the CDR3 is TGTGCCAGTAGTATTGGAGGGGTCCGGAACACTGAAGCTTTCTTT. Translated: CASSIGGVRNTEAFF.

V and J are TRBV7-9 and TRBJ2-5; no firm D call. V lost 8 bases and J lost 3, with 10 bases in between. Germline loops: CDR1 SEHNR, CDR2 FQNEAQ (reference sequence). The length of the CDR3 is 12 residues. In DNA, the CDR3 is TGTGCCAGCGGTGCCAGAAAAGAGACCCAGTACTTC. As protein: CASGARKETQYF.